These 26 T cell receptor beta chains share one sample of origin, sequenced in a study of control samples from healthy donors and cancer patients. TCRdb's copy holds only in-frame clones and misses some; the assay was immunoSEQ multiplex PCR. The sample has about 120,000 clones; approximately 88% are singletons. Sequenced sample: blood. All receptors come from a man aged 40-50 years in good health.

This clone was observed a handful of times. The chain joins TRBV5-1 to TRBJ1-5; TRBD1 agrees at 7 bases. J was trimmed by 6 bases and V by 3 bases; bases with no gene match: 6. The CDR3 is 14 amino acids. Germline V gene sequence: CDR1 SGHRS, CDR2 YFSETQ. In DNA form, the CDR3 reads TGCGCCAGCAGCTCGACAGGGACCGGTCAGCCCCAGCATTTT. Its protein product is CASSSTGTGQPQHF.

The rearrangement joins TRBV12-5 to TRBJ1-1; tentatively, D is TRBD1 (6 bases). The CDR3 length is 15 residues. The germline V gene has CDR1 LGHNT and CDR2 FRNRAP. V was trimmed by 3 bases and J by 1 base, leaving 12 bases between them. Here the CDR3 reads CASGLAGTQNTEAFF. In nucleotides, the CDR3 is TGTGCTAGTGGTTTAGCCGGGACACAGAACACTGAAGCTTTCTTT.

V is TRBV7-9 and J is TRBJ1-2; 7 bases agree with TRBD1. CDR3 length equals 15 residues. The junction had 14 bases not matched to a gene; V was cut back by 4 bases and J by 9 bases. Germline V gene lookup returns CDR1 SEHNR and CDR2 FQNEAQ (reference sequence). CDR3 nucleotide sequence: TGTGCCAGCAGCTCCTTACAGGGGACGGCGGGTAGCTACACCTTC. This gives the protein CASSSLQGTAGSYTF.

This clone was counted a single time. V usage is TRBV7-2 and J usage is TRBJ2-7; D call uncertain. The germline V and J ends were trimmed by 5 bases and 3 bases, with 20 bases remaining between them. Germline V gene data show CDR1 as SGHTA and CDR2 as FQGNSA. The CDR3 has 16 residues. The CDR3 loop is CASSPPGRPAGYEQYF. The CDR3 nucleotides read TGTGCCAGCAGCCCCCCCGGCAGACCCGCAGGCTACGAGCAGTACTTC.

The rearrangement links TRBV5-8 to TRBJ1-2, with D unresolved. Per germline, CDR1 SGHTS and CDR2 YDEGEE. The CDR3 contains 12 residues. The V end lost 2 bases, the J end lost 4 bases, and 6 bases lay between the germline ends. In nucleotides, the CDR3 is TGTGCCAGCAGCTTCAATGTCTATGGCTACACCTTC. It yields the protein CASSFNVYGYTF. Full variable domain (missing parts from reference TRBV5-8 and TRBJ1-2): EAGVTQSPTHLIKTRGQQATLRCSPISGHTSVYWYQQALGLGLQFLLWYDEGEERNRGNFPPRFSGRQFPNYSSELNVNALELEDSALYLCASSFNVYGYTFGSGTRLTVV.

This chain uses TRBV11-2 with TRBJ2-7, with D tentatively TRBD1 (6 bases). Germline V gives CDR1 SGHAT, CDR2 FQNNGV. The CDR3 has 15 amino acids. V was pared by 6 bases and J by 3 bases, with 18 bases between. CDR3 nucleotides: TGTGCCAGCAGAACTCTCCGGGACACTGGCTACGAGCAGTACTTC. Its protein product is CASRTLRDTGYEQYF.

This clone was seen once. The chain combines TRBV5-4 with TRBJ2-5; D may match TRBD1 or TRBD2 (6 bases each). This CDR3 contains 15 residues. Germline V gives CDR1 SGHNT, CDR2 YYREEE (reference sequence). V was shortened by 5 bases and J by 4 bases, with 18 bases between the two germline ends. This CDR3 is CASRLVGGLGETQYF. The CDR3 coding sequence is TGTGCCAGCAGGCTGGTGGGGGGCCTCGGAGAGACCCAGTACTTC. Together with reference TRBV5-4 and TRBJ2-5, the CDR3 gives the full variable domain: ETGVTQSPTHLIKTRGQQVTLRCSSQSGHNTVSWYQQALGQGPQFIFQYYREEENGRGNFPPRFSGLQFPNYSSELNVNALELDDSALYLCASRLVGGLGETQYFGPGTRLLVL.

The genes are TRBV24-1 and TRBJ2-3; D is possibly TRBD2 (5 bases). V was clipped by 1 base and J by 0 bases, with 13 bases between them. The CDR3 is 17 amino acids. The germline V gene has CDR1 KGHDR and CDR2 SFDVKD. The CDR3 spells CATSDLGSGPSTDTQYF. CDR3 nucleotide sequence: TGTGCCACCAGTGATTTAGGGAGCGGACCTAGCACAGATACGCAGTATTTT.

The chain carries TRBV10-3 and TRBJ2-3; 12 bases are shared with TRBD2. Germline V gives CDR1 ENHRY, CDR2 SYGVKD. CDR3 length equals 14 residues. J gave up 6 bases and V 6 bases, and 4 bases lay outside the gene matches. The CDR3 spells CAIRTSGGSDTQYF. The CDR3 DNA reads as TGTGCCATCAGGACTAGCGGGGGTTCGGATACGCAGTATTTT.

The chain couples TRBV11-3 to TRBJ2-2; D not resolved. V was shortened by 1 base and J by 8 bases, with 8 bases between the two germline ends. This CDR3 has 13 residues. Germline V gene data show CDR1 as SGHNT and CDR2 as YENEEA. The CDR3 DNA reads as TGTGCCAGCAGCTTAGCCGGTGGGGGGGAGCTGTTTTTT. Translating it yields CASSLAGGGELFF.

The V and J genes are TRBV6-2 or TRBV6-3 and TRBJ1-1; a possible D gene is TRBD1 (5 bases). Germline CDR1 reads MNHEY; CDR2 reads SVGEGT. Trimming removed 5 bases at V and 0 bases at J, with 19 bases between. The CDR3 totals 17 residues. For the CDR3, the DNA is TGTGCCAGCAGTCCCATCGGGGACTCGAAAATGAACACTGAAGCTTTCTTT. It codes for CASSPIGDSKMNTEAFF.

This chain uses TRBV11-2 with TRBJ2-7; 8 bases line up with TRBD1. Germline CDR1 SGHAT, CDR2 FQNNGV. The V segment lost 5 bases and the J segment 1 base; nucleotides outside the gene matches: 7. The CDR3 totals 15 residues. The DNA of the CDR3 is TGTGCCAGCAGCCCCGGACAGGGAAGGTCCTACGAGCAGTACTTC. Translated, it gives CASSPGQGRSYEQYF.

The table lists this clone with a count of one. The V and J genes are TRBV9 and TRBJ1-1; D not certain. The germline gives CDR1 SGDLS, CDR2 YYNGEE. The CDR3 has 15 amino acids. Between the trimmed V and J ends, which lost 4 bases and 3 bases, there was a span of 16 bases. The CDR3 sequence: CASSPRSRVDTEAFF. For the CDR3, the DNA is TGTGCCAGCAGCCCCCGCAGCCGTGTTGACACTGAAGCTTTCTTT.

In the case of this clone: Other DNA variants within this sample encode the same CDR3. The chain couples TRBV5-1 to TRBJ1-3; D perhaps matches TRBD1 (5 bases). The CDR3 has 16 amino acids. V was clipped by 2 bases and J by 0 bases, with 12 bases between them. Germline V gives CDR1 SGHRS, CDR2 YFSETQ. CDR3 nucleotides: TGCGCCAGCAGCTTTCGGGGGGACTACTCTGGAAACACCATATATTTT. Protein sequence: CASSFRGDYSGNTIYF.

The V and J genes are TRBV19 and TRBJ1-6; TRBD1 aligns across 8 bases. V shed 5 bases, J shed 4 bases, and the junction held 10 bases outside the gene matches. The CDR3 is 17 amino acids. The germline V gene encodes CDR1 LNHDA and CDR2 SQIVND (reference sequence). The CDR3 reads CASSPTGTGAYNSPLHF. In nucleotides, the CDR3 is TGTGCCAGTAGTCCGACCGGGACAGGAGCTTATAATTCACCCCTCCACTTT.

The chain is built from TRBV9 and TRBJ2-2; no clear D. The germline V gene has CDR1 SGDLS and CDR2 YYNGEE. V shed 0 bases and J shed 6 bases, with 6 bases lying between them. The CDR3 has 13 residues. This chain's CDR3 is CASSVDNSGELFF. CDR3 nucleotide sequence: TGTGCCAGCAGCGTAGATAATTCCGGGGAGCTGTTTTTT. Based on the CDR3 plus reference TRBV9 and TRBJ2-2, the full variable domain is DSGVTQTPKHLITATGQRVTLRCSPRSGDLSVYWYQQSLDQGLQFLIQYYNGEERAKGNILERFSAQQFPDLHSELNLSSLELGDSALYFCASSVDNSGELFFGEGSRLTVL.

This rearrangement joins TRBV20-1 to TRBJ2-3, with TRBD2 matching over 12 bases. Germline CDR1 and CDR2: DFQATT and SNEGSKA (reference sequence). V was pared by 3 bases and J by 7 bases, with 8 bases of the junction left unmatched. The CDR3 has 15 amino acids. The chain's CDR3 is CSASTASGGANTQYF. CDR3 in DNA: TGCAGTGCTAGTACGGCTAGCGGGGGGGCGAATACGCAGTATTTT.

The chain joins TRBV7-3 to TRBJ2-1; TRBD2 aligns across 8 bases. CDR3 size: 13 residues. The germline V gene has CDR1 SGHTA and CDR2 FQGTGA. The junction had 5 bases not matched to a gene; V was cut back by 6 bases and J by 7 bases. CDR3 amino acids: CASSPTSVNEQFF. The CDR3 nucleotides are TGTGCCAGCAGTCCGACTAGCGTGAATGAGCAGTTCTTC. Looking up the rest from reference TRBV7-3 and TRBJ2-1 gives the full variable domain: GAGVSQTPSNKVTEKGKYVELRCDPISGHTALYWYRQSLGQGPEFLIYFQGTGAADDSGLPNDRFFAVRPEGSVSTLKIQRTERGDSAVYLCASSPTSVNEQFFGPGTRLTVL.

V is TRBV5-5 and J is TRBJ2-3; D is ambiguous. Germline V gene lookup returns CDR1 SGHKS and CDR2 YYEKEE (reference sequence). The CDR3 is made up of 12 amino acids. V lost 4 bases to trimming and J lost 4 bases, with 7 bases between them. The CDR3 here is CASSPYPDTQYF. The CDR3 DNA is TGTGCCAGCAGCCCCTACCCAGATACGCAGTATTTT.

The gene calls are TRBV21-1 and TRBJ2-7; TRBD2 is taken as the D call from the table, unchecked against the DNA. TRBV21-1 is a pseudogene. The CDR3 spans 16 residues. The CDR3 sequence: CASSTSGEIPSYEQYF. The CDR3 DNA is TGTGCCAGCAGCACTAGCGGGGAAATACCCTCCTACGAGCAGTACTTC.

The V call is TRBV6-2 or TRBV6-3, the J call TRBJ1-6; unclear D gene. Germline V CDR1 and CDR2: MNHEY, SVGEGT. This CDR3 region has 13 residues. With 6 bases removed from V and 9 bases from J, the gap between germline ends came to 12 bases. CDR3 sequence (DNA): TGTGCCAGCAGCTCCCCACACACTTCACCCCTCCACTTT. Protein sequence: CASSSPHTSPLHF.

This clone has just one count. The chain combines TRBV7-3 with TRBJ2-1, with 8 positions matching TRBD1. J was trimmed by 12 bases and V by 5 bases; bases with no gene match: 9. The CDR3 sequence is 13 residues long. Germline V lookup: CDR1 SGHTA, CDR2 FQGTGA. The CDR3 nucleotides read TGTGCCAGCAGCCACGGACAGGGTCTTGGGCAGTTCTTC. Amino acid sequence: CASSHGQGLGQFF.

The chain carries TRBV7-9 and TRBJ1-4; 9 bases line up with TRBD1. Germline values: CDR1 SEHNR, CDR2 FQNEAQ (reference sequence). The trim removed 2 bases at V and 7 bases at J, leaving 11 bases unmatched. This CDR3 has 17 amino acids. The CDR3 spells CASSLRTGDIHSEKLFF. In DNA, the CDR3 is TGTGCCAGCAGCTTAAGGACAGGGGATATTCATTCTGAAAAACTGTTTTTT. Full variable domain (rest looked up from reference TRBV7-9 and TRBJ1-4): DTGVSQNPRHKITKRGQNVTFRCDPISEHNRLYWYRQTLGQGPEFLTYFQNEAQLEKSRLLSDRFSAERPKGSFSTLEIQRTEQGDSAMYLCASSLRTGDIHSEKLFFGSGTQLSVL.

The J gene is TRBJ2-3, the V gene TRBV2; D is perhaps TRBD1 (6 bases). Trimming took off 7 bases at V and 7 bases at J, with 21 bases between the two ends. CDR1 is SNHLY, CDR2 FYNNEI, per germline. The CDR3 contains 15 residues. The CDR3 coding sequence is TGTGCCAGCATGATGGGGCAGGGGTCTACGAATACGCAGTATTTT. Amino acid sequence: CASMMGQGSTNTQYF.

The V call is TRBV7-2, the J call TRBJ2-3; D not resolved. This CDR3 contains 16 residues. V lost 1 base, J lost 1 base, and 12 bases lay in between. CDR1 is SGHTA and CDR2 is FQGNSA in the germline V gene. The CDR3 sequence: CASSLGPPTGTDTQYF. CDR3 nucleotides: TGTGCCAGCAGCTTAGGGCCTCCCACTGGCACAGATACGCAGTATTTT.

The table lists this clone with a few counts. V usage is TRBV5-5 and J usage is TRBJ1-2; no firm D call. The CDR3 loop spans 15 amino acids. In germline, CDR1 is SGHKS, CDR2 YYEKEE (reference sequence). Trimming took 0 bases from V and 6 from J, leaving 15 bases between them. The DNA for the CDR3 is TGTGCCAGCAGCTTGGCGTGGAGGCAGATGGATGGCTACACCTTC. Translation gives CASSLAWRQMDGYTF.